This entry lists 3 T cell receptor beta chains sequenced from one sample in a study of T cell repertoires in cytomegalovirus infection. No antigen has been assigned to these receptors. Using its own MiXCR run on the reads, TCRdb lists one record per CDR3 protein. The sample lists roughly 920,000 distinct CDR3 sequences, approximately 32% occurring once. Sequenced material: cultured CD8+ T cells from PBMCs, taken from culture after CMV antigen stimulation. Receptor source: a human donor in good health (CMV status not recorded). Some clones in this sample may be carry-over from other donors' samples.

V usage is TRBV29-1 and J usage is TRBJ2-1; D is uncertain. The CDR3 extends over 14 amino acids. The ends were cut back, 3 bases at V and 1 base at J, with 10 bases in the middle. CDR1 is SQVTM and CDR2 is ANQGSEA in the germline V gene. CDR3 amino acids: CSVDSGQSYNEQFF. As DNA, the CDR3 is TGCAGCGTTGATAGTGGGCAGTCCTACAATGAGCAGTTCTTC.

The count of this clonotype is one. The V and J genes are TRBV6-4 and TRBJ1-5; D unresolved. This CDR3 spans 13 amino acids. V was pared by 2 bases and J by 7 bases, with 9 bases between. Per germline, CDR1 MRHNA and CDR2 SNTAGT. The CDR3 sequence is CASSDAVGQPQHF. CDR3 DNA: TGTGCCAGCAGTGACGCGGTGGGGCAGCCCCAGCATTTT.

The chain uses TRBV9 and TRBJ1-3, with 8 bases fitting TRBD1. The CDR3 has 15 residues. Germline CDR1 SGDLS, CDR2 YYNGEE. The V segment lost 7 bases and the J segment 3 bases; nucleotides outside the gene matches: 9. The DNA of the CDR3 is TGTGCCAGCGGCGCTCAGGGGGCGAATGGAAACACCATATATTTT. Protein product: CASGAQGANGNTIYF.